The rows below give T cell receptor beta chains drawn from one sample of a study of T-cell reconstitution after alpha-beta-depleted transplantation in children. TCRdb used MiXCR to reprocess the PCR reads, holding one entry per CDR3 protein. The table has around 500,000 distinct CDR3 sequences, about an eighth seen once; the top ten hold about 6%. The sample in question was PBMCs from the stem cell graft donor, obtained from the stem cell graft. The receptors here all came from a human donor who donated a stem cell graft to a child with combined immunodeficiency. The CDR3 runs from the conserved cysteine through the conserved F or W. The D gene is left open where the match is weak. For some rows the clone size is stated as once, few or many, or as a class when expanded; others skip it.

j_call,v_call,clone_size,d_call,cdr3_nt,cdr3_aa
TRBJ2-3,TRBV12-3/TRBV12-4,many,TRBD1,TGTGCCAGCAGTTCACAGGGGGCCACAGATACGCAGTATTTT,CASSSQGATDTQYF
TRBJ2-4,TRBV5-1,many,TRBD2,TGCGCCAGCAGCCCACGGGAGGTCGGAAACATTCAGTACTTC,CASSPREVGNIQYF
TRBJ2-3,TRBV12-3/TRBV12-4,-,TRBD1,TGTGCCAGCAGTGAAGAGGGACAGGGGGCAGATACGCAGTATTTT,CASSEEGQGADTQYF
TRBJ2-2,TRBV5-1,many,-,TGCGCCAGCAGCTTCGGGGGGCTAAACACCGGGGAGCTGTTTTTT,CASSFGGLNTGELFF
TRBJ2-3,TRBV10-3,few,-,TGTGCCATCAGCACGGTTATAGATACGCAGTATTTT,CAISTVIDTQYF
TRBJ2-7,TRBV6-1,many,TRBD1,TGTGCCAGCAGAACCGGGACAGGGGCTTACGAGCAGTACTTC,CASRTGTGAYEQYF
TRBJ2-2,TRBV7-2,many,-,TGTGCCAGCAGCTTAACAGGAGACACCGGGGAGCTGTTTTTT,CASSLTGDTGELFF
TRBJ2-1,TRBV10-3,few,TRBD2,TGTGCCATCAGTGAGTTCTGGGACAGGGGCCCCGGGACTAGCGGGGGATCCTTCTACAATGAGCAGTTCTTC,CAISEFWDRGPGTSGGSFYNEQFF
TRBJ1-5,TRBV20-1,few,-,TGCAGTGCTAGAACAGTCCGAGATCAGCCCCAGCATTTT,CSARTVRDQPQHF
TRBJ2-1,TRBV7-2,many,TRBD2,TGTGCCAGCAGCACCACCGGGACTACCGACAATGAGCAGTTCTTC,CASSTTGTTDNEQFF
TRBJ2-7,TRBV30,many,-,TGTGCCTGGAGTGTACCGGGGGCCCACGGAGACGAGCAGTACTTC,CAWSVPGAHGDEQYF
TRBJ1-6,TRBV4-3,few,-,TGCGCCAGCAGCCAAGAAAGTCAGGGCAATTCACCCCTCCACTTT,CASSQESQGNSPLHF
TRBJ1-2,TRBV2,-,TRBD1,TGTGCCAGCAGTTTACGTGACAGGGATACTGGCTACACCTTC,CASSLRDRDTGYTF
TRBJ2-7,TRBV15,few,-,TGTGCCACCAGCAGAGATCGGGGGCGGCCCTACGAGCAGTACTTC,CATSRDRGRPYEQYF
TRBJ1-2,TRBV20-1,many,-,TGCAGTGCCAAGGAACCTACTAACTATGGCTACACCTTC,CSAKEPTNYGYTF
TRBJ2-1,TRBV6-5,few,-,TGTGCCAGCAATTTGCAGGGGGGCTCCTACAATGAGCAGTTCTTC,CASNLQGGSYNEQFF
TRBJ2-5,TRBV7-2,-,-,TGTGCCAGCAGCTTAGTGGGGGCTCAAGAGACCCAGTACTTC,CASSLVGAQETQYF
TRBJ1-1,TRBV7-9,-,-,TGTGCCAGCAGCTCGACAGTTGAAGCTTTCTTT,CASSSTVEAFF
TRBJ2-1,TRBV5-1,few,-,TGCGCCAGCAGCTTGGGGGCTACCTACCTGAACAATGAGCAGTTCTTC,CASSLGATYLNNEQFF
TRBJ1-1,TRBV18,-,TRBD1,TGTGCCAGCACCCGGGACAGGGGTCAAACTGAAGCTTTCTTT,CASTRDRGQTEAFF
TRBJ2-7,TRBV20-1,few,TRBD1,TGCAGTGCTCAGGACAGGAGACACTACGAGCAGTACTTC,CSAQDRRHYEQYF
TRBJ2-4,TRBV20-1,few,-,TGCAGTGCTAGAGATGACAACGCGGACATTCAGTACTTC,CSARDDNADIQYF
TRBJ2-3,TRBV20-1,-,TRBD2,TGCAGTGCTAGAGGACTAGCGGGAGGCACAGATACGCAGTATTTT,CSARGLAGGTDTQYF
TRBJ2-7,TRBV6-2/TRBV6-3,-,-,TGTGCCAGCAGTTACTCGAATTACGCCGCGGCCGAGCAGTACTTC,CASSYSNYAAAEQYF
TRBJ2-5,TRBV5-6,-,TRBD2,TGTGCCAGCAGCTTTATAGCGGGGGAGTTGGAGACCCAGTACTTC,CASSFIAGELETQYF
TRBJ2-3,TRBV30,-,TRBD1,TGTGCCTGGAGAACAGGGGAAGATACGCAGTATTTT,CAWRTGEDTQYF
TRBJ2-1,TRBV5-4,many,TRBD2,TGTGCCAGCAGCTTGGAAGGGACTAGCGGAAATGAGCAGTTCTTC,CASSLEGTSGNEQFF
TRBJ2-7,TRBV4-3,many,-,TGCGCCAGCAGCCAAGAATTGGCAGTCTCCTACGAGCAGTACTTC,CASSQELAVSYEQYF
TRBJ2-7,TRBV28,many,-,TGTGCCAGCAGGCGACTTACAGGGAACGAGCAGTACTTC,CASRRLTGNEQYF
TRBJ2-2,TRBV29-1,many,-,TGCAGTGGGAACGGGGGAACCGGGGAGCTGTTTTTT,CSGNGGTGELFF
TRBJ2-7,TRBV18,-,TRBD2,TGTGCCAGCTCACCTTGGACTAGCGGGTTACCTTACGAGCAGTACTTC,CASSPWTSGLPYEQYF
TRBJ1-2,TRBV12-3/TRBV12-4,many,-,TGTGCCAGCAGTCCCCGGGGAACTAACTATGGCTACACCTTC,CASSPRGTNYGYTF
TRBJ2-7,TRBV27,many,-,TGTGCCAGCAGCCATCGGTGGGGCTACGAGCAGTACTTC,CASSHRWGYEQYF
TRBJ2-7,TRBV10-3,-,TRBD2,TGTGCCATCAGTACTAGCGAGACCTACGAGCAGTACTTC,CAISTSETYEQYF
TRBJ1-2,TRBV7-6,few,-,TGTGCCAGCAGCCAAGCAGGGGCGGAAGGCTACACCTTC,CASSQAGAEGYTF
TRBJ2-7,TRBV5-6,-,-,TGTGCCAGCAGCTTGGGCGGGCGACGGAAAGCCTACGACCAGTACTTC,CASSLGGRRKAYDQYF
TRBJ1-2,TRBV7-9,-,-,TGTGCCAGCCCCCCTGGCACCTTC,CASPPGTF
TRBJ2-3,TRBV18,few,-,TGTGCCAGCTCACCAGTACCGACAGATACGCAGTATTTT,CASSPVPTDTQYF
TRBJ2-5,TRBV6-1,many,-,TGTGCCAGCACCCCAACCGGGCCCCAAGAGACCCAGTACTTC,CASTPTGPQETQYF
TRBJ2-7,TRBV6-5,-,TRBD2,TGTGCCAGCAGTTACTCGTTAGCGGGAGGGAGGTACGAGCAGTACTTC,CASSYSLAGGRYEQYF
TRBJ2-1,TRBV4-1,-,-,TGCGCCAGCAGCCAAGGTGCGGTTAGGGGTGAGCAGTTCTTC,CASSQGAVRGEQFF
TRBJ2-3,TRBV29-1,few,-,TGCAGCGTTGAAGACCCCGGGAGACTTAGCACAGATACGCAGTATTTT,CSVEDPGRLSTDTQYF
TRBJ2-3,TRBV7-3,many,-,TGTGCCAGCAGCTTAACGGGCACGTCGGGGGATACGCAGTATTTT,CASSLTGTSGDTQYF
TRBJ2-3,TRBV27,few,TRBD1,TGTGCCAGCAGTTTTTGGAACCGGGACAGCGCGATTACGCAGTATTTT,CASSFWNRDSAITQYF
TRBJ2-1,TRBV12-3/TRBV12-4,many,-,TGTGCCAGCAGTGCGGGACTCTCAGGGCCCTACAATGAGCAGTTCTTC,CASSAGLSGPYNEQFF
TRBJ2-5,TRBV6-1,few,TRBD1,TGTGCCAGCAGTCAGCAGGGGGCTTCAGAGACCCAGTACTTC,CASSQQGASETQYF
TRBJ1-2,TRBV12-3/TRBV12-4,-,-,TGTGCCAGCAGACCCGTGGAGAGTGGCTACACCTTC,CASRPVESGYTF
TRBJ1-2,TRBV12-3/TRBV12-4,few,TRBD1,TGTGCCAGCACCCTAAGGACAGGGGGAGTCTATGGCTACACCTTC,CASTLRTGGVYGYTF